This paragraph reports one T cell receptor beta chain. Residents of around 24 US areas, aged about 18 to 95 years, made up the participants. The data are from a study of blood T cell repertoires in COVID-19. The authors' processing: Nucleated cell counts were estimated from reference gene primer amplification. Method: immunoSEQ multiplex PCR; TCRdb's copy keeps in-frame clones and lacks some. The DNA gave D and trimming, while V, J and clone size come from that table. The table has approximately 380,000 clones, around 89% seen once. This receptor was identified in a woman under 30 who had recovered from COVID-19. The source material was PBMCs or T cells enriched from blood (not recorded which).

The CDR3 coding sequence is TGTGCCAGCAAGGGGGCAGGGAGGTTACGAGAGACCCAGTACTTC. It translates to CASKGAGRLRETQYF. The chain has TRBV28 and TRBJ2-5; D is perhaps TRBD1 (7 bases). The germline CDR1 and CDR2 sequences are MDHEN and SYDVKM. Deletions cut 7 bases from V and 4 bases from J, with 19 bases between. This CDR3 spans 15 amino acids.